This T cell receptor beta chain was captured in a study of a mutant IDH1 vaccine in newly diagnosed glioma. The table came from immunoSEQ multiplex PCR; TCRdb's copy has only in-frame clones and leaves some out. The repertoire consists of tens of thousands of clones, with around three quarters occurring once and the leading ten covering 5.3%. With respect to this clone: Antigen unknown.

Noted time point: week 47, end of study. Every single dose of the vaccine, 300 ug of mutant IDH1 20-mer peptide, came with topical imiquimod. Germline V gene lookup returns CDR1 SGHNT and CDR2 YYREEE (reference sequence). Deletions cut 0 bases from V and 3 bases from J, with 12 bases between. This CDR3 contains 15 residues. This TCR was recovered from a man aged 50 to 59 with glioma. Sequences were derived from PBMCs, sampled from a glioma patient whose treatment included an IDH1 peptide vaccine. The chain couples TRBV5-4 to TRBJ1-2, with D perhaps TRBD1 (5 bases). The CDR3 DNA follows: TGTGCCAGCAGCTTGGAGGCCCGGGGGGACTATGGCTACACCTTC. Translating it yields CASSLEARGDYGYTF.